This entry lists 12 T cell receptor beta chains sequenced from one sample in a study of shared clonotypes between healthy human individuals (TCRdb year 2020). Receptor amplification or capture employed the immunoSEQ multiplex PCR assay. TCRdb took this table from immuneACCESS and kept in-frame rearrangements with V and J called. Such tables lack part of the clones; where checked against another copy, unresolved V genes explain under half of the gap, and the rest is unexplained. Present in this sample are 2 million to 2.5 million clones, around 95% of which were seen just once. 0.1% to 0.15% of the sample lies in the top ten. The sample comprised naive CD4+ T cells sorted from blood. The cell subset or site tag for this specimen amounts to: CD45RA+ positively selected. The receptors shown here come from a man younger than 35 in good health.

The genes are TRBV11-2 and TRBJ2-5; 8 bases are shared with TRBD2. The CDR3 is made up of 16 amino acids. Germline CDR1 is SGHAT and CDR2 is FQNNGV. J gave up 1 base and V 5 bases, and 9 bases lay outside the gene matches. DNA for the CDR3: TGTGCCAGCAGCCCCCGCCAGCGGGGGTTCCAAGAGACCCAGTACTTC. Protein: CASSPRQRGFQETQYF.

The chain uses TRBV6-1 and TRBJ1-5; 7 bases are a match to TRBD1. V gave up 4 bases and J gave up 5 bases; unmatched junction bases: 17. Germline-derived CDR1 and CDR2 are MNHNS and SASEGT. The CDR3 spans 18 residues. CDR3 nucleotides: TGTGCCAGCAGTGGACGACAGGGAGTGGTATCGGTTGATCAGCCCCAGCATTTT. It yields the protein CASSGRQGVVSVDQPQHF.

J is TRBJ2-6 and V is TRBV5-1; perhaps TRBD1 as D (5 bases). With 1 base removed from V and 0 bases from J, the gap between germline ends came to 11 bases. Germline V CDR1 and CDR2: SGHRS, YFSETQ. The length of the CDR3 is 17 residues. CDR3 sequence: CASSLFGASSGANVLTF. CDR3 bases: TGCGCCAGCAGCTTGTTTGGGGCTTCCTCTGGGGCCAACGTCCTGACTTTC.

The chain joins TRBV7-9 to TRBJ2-6, with 7 bases lining up with TRBD2. With 0 bases clipped from V and 3 bases from J, the junction kept 2 bases outside the gene matches. CDR1 and CDR2 from the germline V gene are SEHNR and FQNEAQ (reference sequence). This CDR3 spans 16 amino acids. The CDR3, as DNA: TGTGCCAGCAGCTTAGCGTGGGAGGGTGGGGCCAACGTCCTGACTTTC. This sequence encodes CASSLAWEGGANVLTF.

V usage is TRBV6-1 and J usage is TRBJ2-5, with 8 bases that match TRBD1. Per the germline V gene, CDR1 is MNHNS and CDR2 is SASEGT. The CDR3 has 16 amino acids. The junction had 11 bases not matched to a gene; V was cut back by 4 bases and J by 4 bases. The CDR3, as DNA: TGTGCCAGCAGTGCCACACCGGGACAGGCTGCAGAGACCCAGTACTTC. This gives the protein CASSATPGQAAETQYF.

This chain joins TRBV9 and TRBJ1-3; D ambiguous. Trimming removed 6 bases at V and 0 bases at J, with 4 bases between. CDR1 is SGDLS and CDR2 is YYNGEE in the germline V gene. This CDR3 has 12 amino acids. The CDR3 DNA reads as TGTGCCAGCAAGGGCTCTGGAAACACCATATATTTT. Its translation: CASKGSGNTIYF.

The J gene is TRBJ1-5, the V gene TRBV6-6; tentatively, D is TRBD1 (6 bases). Trimming removed 5 bases at V and 0 bases at J, with 11 bases between. This CDR3 region has 15 residues. In germline, CDR1 is MNHNY, CDR2 SVGAGI (reference sequence). Here the CDR3 reads CASSHGQTSNQPQHF. Written as DNA, the CDR3 is TGTGCCAGCAGTCACGGACAGACTAGCAATCAGCCCCAGCATTTT.

The chain uses TRBV7-2 and TRBJ1-1; D gene uncertain. Germline-derived CDR1 and CDR2 are SGHTA and FQGNSA. The CDR3 runs 14 residues. V shed 2 bases and J shed 1 base, with 8 bases lying between them. The CDR3 loop reads CASSLQPKNTEAFF. The CDR3 DNA sequence: TGTGCCAGCAGCTTACAACCCAAGAACACTGAAGCTTTCTTT.

This sequence joins TRBV18 and TRBJ2-5; D is unclear. CDR1 is KGHSH, CDR2 LQKENI, per germline. This CDR3 is built from 13 residues. V was trimmed by 4 bases and J by 0 bases, leaving 6 bases between them. CDR3 sequence: CASSQAYQETQYF. The CDR3 DNA is TGTGCCAGCTCACAAGCATACCAAGAGACCCAGTACTTC.

The chain employs TRBV27 and TRBJ1-1, with D possibly matching TRBD1 (6 bases). From germline, CDR1 is MNHEY and CDR2 SMNVEV (reference sequence). Trimming cost V 7 bases and J 2 bases, with 14 bases left between them. The CDR3 contains 14 residues. Here the CDR3 DNA reads TGTGCCAGCAAACCCCACAGGGAAAACACTGAAGCTTTCTTT. Its translation: CASKPHRENTEAFF.

The chain joins TRBV6-9 to TRBJ2-7; TRBD2 agrees at 10 bases. With V trimmed by 3 bases and J by 3 bases, 8 bases remained unmatched. The CDR3 loop spans 16 amino acids. Looked up from germline, CDR1 is MNHGY and CDR2 is SVAAGI. CDR3 sequence reads: CASSYRGLADDYEQYF. The CDR3 nucleotides read TGTGCCAGCAGTTACAGAGGACTAGCGGACGACTACGAGCAGTACTTC.

The chain joins TRBV29-1 to TRBJ2-3; possibly TRBD1 or TRBD2 for D (5 bases each). The CDR3 covers 13 residues. Germline loops: CDR1 SQVTM, CDR2 ANQGSEA. Trimming pared 7 bases from V and 0 bases from J, leaving 11 bases between. In DNA form, the CDR3 reads TGCAGCGCTCACCGGGACAGCACAGATACGCAGTATTTT. Its protein product is CSAHRDSTDTQYF.